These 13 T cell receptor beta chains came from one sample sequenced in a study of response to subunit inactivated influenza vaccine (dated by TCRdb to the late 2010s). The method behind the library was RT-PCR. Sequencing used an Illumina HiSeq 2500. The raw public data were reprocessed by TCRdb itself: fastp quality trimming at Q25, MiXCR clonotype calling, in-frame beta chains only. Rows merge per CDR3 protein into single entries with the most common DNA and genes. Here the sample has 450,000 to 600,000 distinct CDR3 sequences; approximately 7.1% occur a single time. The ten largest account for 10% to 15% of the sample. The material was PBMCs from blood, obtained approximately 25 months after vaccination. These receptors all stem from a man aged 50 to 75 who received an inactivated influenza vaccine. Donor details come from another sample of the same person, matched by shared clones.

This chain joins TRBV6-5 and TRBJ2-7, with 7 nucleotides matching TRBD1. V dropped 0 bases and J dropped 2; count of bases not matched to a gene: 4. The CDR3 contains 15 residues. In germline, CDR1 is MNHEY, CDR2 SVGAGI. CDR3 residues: CASSYSGQRTYEQYF. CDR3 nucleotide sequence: TGTGCCAGCAGTTACTCGGGACAGCGGACCTACGAGCAGTACTTC.

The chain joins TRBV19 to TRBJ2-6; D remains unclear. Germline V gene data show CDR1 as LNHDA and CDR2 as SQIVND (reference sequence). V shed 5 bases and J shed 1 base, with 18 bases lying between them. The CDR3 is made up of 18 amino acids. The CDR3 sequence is CASSFSVQVYSGANVLTF. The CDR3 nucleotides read TGTGCCAGTAGTTTCAGCGTTCAGGTTTATTCTGGGGCCAACGTCCTGACTTTC.

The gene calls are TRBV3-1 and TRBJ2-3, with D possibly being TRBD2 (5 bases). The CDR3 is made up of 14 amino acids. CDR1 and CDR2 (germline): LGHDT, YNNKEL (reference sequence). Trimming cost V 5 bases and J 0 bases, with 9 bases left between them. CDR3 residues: CASSITSSTDTQYF. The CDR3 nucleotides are TGTGCCAGCAGCATTACTAGTAGCACAGATACGCAGTATTTT.

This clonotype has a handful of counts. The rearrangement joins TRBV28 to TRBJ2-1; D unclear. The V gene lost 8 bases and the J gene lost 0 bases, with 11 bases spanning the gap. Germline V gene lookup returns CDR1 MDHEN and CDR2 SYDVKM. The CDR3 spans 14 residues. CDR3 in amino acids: CASQRQSSYNEQFF. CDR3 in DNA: TGTGCCAGCCAAAGACAAAGCTCCTACAATGAGCAGTTCTTC.

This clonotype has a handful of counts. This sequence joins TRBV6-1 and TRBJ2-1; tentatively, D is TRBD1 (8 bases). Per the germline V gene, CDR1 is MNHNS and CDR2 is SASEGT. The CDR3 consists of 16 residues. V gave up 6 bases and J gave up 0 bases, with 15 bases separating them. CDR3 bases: TGTGCCAGCAGGGCAACAGGGGGGGGCTCCTACAATGAGCAGTTCTTC. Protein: CASRATGGGSYNEQFF.

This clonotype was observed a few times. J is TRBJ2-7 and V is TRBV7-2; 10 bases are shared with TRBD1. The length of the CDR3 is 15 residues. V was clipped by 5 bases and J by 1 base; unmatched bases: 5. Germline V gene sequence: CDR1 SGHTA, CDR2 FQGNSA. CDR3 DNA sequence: TGTGCCAGCAGCAGTCCGGGACAGGGGTCCTACGAGCAGTACTTC. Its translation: CASSSPGQGSYEQYF.

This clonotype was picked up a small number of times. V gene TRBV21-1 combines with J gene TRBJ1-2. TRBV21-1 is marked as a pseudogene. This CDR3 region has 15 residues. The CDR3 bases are TGTGCCAGCAGCAAAAGTACACCGGATAACTATGGCTACACCTTC. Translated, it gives CASSKSTPDNYGYTF.

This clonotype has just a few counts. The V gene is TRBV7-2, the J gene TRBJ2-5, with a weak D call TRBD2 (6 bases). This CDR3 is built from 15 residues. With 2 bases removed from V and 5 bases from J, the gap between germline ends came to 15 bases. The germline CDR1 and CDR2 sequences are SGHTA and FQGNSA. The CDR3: CASSLHFQEGETQYF. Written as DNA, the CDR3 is TGTGCCAGCAGCTTACATTTTCAGGAGGGGGAGACCCAGTACTTC.

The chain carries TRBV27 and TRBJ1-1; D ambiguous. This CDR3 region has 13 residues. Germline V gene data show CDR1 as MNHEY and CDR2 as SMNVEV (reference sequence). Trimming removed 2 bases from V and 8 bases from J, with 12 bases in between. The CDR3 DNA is TGTGCCAGCAGTTTAACTTGGACTAGCGAAGCTTTCTTT. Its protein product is CASSLTWTSEAFF.

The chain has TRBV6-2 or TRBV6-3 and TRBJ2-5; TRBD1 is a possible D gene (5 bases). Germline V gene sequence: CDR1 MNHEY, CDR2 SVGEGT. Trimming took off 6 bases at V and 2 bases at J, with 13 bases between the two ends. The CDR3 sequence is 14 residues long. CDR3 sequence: CASSPQGKQETQYF. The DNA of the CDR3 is TGTGCCAGCAGCCCCCAGGGCAAACAAGAGACCCAGTACTTC.

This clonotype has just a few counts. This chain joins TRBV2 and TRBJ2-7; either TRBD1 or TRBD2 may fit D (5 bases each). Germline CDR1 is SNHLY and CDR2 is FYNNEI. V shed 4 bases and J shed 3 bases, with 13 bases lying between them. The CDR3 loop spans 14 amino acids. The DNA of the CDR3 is TGTGCCAGCAGTGTCGGGACCATCCACTACGAGCAGTACTTC. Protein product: CASSVGTIHYEQYF. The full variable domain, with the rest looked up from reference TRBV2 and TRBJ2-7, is EPEVTQTPSHQVTQMGQEVILRCVPISNHLYFYWYRQILGQKVEFLVSFYNNEISEKSEIFDDQFSVERPDGSNFTLKIRSTKLEDSAMYFCASSVGTIHYEQYFGPGTRLTVT.

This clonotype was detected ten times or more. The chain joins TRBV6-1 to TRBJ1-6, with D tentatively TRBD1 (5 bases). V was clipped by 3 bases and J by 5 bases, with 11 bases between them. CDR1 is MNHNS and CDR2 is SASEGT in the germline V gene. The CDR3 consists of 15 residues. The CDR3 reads CASSERQPDNSPLHF. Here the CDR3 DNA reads TGTGCCAGCAGTGAGCGACAGCCTGATAATTCACCCCTCCACTTT.

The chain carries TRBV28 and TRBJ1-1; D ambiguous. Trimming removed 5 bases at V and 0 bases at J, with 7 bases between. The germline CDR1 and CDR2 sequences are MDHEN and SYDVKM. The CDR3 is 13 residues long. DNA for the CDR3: TGTGCCAGCAGTCCCCACGTGAACACTGAAGCTTTCTTT. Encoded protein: CASSPHVNTEAFF.